This is a list of T cell receptor beta chains from one sample in a study of OX40 agonist ivuxolimab in advanced cancers. Assay used: immunoSEQ multiplex PCR; TCRdb lists only in-frame clones, some missing. The sample lists tens of thousands of clones; about 86% were seen once. The material was CD4+ or CD8+ T cells sorted from blood, obtained in a trial of the OX40 agonist ivuxolimab. The receptors here all came from an adult with an advanced solid tumor such as melanoma, head and neck, liver or kidney cancer. CDR3s include the opening cysteine and the closing phenylalanine or tryptophan. The D gene is left open where the match is weak. Expanded clones get a size class; other rows say once, few or many, or leave the size out.

clone_size d_call j_call v_call cdr3_aa cdr3_nt
- TRBD1 TRBJ1-6 TRBV30 CAWSTRTGHNSPLHF TGTGCCTGGAGCACTCGGACAGGGCATAATTCACCCCTCCACTTT
- - TRBJ1-2 TRBV27 CASSEGSRLWTF TGTGCCAGCAGTGAAGGGAGCCGCCTTTGGACCTTC
- - TRBJ2-7 TRBV11-3 CASSPLQGGNYEQYF TGTGCCAGCAGCCCACTACAGGGTGGGAACTACGAGCAGTACTTC
- - TRBJ2-7 TRBV6-6 CASSYSEGSYEQYF TGTGCCAGCAGTTATTCGGAGGGAAGCTACGAGCAGTACTTC
- - TRBJ1-2 TRBV7-9 CASSLDRDGYTF TGTGCCAGCAGCTTAGACAGGGACGGCTACACCTTC
- - TRBJ1-5 TRBV29-1 CSVADGYQPQHF TGCAGCGTTGCGGACGGATATCAGCCCCAGCATTTT
- TRBD1 TRBJ2-5 TRBV18 CASSPLGTAKETQYF TGTGCCAGCTCACCACTAGGGACAGCAAAAGAGACCCAGTACTTC
few - TRBJ1-5 TRBV5-1 CASSLADPSNQPQHF TGCGCCAGCAGCTTGGCAGACCCTAGCAATCAGCCCCAGCATTTT
- TRBD1 TRBJ1-3 TRBV30 CAWSGTGAGNTIYF TGTGCCTGGAGTGGAACAGGGGCTGGAAACACCATATATTTT
- - TRBJ2-2 TRBV5-1 CASSSSTGNTGELFF TGCGCCAGCAGCTCCTCGACAGGGAACACCGGGGAGCTGTTTTTT
- - TRBJ1-3 TRBV11-2 CASSPNPVNTIYF TGTGCCAGCAGCCCCAACCCGGTTAACACCATATATTTT
- - TRBJ1-2 TRBV6-1 CASSEAGYRNYGYTF TGTGCCAGCAGTGAAGCAGGGTACAGAAACTATGGCTACACCTTC
- - TRBJ2-5 TRBV13 CASSPSGQETQYF TGTGCCAGCAGCCCGAGCGGACAAGAGACCCAGTACTTC
- TRBD1 TRBJ1-2 TRBV5-1 CASSPGDSLNYGYTF TGCGCCAGCAGCCCAGGGGACAGTCTCAACTATGGCTACACCTTC
- - TRBJ2-2 TRBV15 CATSRDGVGELFF TGTGCCACCAGCAGAGATGGCGTCGGGGAGCTGTTTTTT
- - TRBJ1-5 TRBV6-5 CASSPGLGNQPQHF TGTGCCAGCAGCCCGGGACTGGGGAATCAGCCCCAGCATTTT
- - TRBJ1-3 TRBV7-8 CASSLVSGVGNTIYF TGTGCCAGCAGCTTAGTTTCGGGGGTTGGAAACACCATATATTTT
- - TRBJ1-6 TRBV28 CASSFGITYNSPLHF TGTGCCAGCAGTTTTGGGATCACCTATAATTCACCCCTCCACTTT
- - TRBJ2-2 TRBV27 CASSGPRAGELFF TGTGCCAGCAGTGGCCCTAGGGCCGGGGAGCTGTTTTTT
- - TRBJ2-5 TRBV5-1 CASMGHQETQYF TGCGCCAGCATGGGGCACCAAGAGACCCAGTACTTC
- TRBD1 TRBJ2-7 TRBV5-4 CASRAGDSTYEQYF TGTGCCAGCAGAGCTGGGGACAGCACCTACGAGCAGTACTTC
- - TRBJ1-3 TRBV21-1 CASSKGVRAIYF TGTGCCAGCAGCAAAGGCGTCAGGGCCATATATTTT
- TRBD1 TRBJ2-5 TRBV2 CASSVAGQGGTQYF TGTGCCAGCAGTGTGGCGGGACAGGGGGGGACCCAGTACTTC
- - TRBJ2-7 TRBV9 CASSGSERFREQYF TGTGCCAGCAGCGGGAGTGAACGTTTCAGAGAGCAGTACTTC
once TRBD1 TRBJ1-4 TRBV19 CASSPGQGSNEKLFF TGTGCCAGTAGTCCAGGACAGGGTTCTAATGAAAAACTGTTTTTT
- TRBD2 TRBJ2-1 TRBV7-9 CASRAGGHYNEQFF TGTGCCAGCCGAGCGGGAGGGCACTACAATGAGCAGTTCTTC
- - TRBJ1-2 TRBV28 CASSSGQLTYYGYTF TGTGCCAGCAGTTCCGGACAGTTAACATACTATGGCTACACCTTC
- TRBD2 TRBJ2-3 TRBV18 CASSTVRAAGGDTQYF TGTGCCAGCTCAACGGTTCGAGCAGCGGGAGGTGATACGCAGTATTTT
once TRBD2 TRBJ2-5 TRBV28 CASSLIGTSGGQETQYF TGTGCCAGCAGTTTAATCGGGACTAGCGGGGGCCAAGAGACCCAGTACTTC
- - TRBJ2-7 TRBV20-1 CSARGPSEQYF TGCAGTGCTAGGGGCCCTTCCGAGCAGTACTTC
- TRBD1 TRBJ1-5 TRBV28 CASSFLTGAVSNQPQHF TGTGCCAGCAGTTTCTTGACAGGGGCCGTTAGCAATCAGCCCCAGCATTTT
- TRBD2 TRBJ2-3 TRBV5-1 CASSPLAGGTDTQYF TGCGCCAGCAGCCCCCTAGCGGGGGGCACAGATACGCAGTATTTT